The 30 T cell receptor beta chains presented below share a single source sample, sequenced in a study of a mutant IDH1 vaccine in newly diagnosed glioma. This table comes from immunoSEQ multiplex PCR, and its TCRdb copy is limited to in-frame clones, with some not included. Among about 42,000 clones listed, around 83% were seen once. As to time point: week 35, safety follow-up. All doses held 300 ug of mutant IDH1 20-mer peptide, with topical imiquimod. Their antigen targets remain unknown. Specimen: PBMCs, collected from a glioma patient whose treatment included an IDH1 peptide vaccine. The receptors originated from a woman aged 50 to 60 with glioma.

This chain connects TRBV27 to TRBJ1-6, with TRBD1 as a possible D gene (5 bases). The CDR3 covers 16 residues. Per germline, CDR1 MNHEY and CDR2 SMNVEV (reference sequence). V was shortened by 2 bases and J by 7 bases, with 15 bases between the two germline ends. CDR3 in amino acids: CASSLRGWQRNSPLHF. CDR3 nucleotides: TGTGCCAGCAGTTTAAGGGGTTGGCAGCGCAATTCACCCCTCCACTTT.

CDR3 loop: CASSLVGGGSTEAFF. The CDR3 DNA follows: TGCGCCAGCAGCTTGGTTGGTGGGGGTTCCACTGAAGCTTTCTTT. V and J are TRBV5-1 and TRBJ1-1; weak D call: TRBD1 (5 bases). The CDR3 has 15 residues. Trimming pared 0 bases from V and 4 bases from J, leaving 13 bases between. CDR1 and CDR2 (germline): SGHRS, YFSETQ.

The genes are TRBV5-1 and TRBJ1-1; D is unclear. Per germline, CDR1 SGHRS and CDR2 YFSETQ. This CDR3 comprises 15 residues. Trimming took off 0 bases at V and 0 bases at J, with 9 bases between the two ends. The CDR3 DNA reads TGCGCCAGCAGCTTGGATGGCAGACTGAACACTGAAGCTTTCTTT. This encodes CASSLDGRLNTEAFF.

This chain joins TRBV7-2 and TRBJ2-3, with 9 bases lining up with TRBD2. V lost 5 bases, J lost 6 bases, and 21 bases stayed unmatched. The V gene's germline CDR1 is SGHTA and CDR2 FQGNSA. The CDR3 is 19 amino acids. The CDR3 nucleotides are TGTGCCAGCAGCAAATTTAGGGGGCCTGTAGCGGGGGCGGAGGATACGCAGTATTTT. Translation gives CASSKFRGPVAGAEDTQYF.

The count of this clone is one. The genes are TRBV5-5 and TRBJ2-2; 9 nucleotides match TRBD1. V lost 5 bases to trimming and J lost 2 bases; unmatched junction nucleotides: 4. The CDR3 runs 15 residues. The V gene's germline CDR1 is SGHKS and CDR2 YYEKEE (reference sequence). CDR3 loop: CASSRTGVNTGELFF. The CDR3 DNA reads TGTGCCAGCAGTCGGACAGGGGTAAACACCGGGGAGCTGTTTTTT.

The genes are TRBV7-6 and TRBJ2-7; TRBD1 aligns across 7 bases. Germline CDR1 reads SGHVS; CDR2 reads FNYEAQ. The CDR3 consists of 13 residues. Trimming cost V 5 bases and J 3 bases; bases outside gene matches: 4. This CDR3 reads CASSGWDSYEQYF. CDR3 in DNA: TGTGCCAGCAGCGGGTGGGACAGCTACGAGCAGTACTTC.

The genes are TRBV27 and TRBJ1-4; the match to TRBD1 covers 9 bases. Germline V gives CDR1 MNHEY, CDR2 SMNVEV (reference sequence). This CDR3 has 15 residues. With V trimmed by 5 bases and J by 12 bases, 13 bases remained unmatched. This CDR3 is CASSPPLGTGYQLFF. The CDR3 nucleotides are TGTGCCAGCAGTCCACCCCTCGGGACAGGGTATCAACTGTTTTTT.

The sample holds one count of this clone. CDR3 residues: CASSSQAGYNSPLHF. The CDR3 DNA sequence: TGTGCCAGCAGTTCCCAGGCAGGGTATAATTCACCCCTCCACTTT. The J gene is TRBJ1-6, the V gene TRBV7-8; D is perhaps TRBD1 (5 bases). Germline assignment: CDR1 SGHVS and CDR2 FQNEAQ. V shed 6 bases and J shed 4 bases, with 13 bases lying between them. This CDR3 is built from 15 residues.

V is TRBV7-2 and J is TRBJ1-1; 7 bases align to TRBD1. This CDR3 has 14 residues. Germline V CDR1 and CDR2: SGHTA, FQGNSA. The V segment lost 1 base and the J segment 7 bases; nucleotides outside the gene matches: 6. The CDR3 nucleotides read TGTGCCAGCAGCTTAGTATTAGGGACAGATGAAGCTTTCTTT. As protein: CASSLVLGTDEAFF.

Here the CDR3 reads CASSQVSGTPEAFF. CDR3 DNA sequence: TGCGCCAGCAGCCAGGTCTCCGGGACGCCTGAAGCTTTCTTT. The chain joins TRBV4-1 to TRBJ1-1; D is perhaps TRBD1 (5 bases). There are 14 residues in the CDR3. Germline V CDR1 and CDR2: MGHRA, YSYEKL. V was clipped by 3 bases and J by 6 bases, with 14 bases between them.

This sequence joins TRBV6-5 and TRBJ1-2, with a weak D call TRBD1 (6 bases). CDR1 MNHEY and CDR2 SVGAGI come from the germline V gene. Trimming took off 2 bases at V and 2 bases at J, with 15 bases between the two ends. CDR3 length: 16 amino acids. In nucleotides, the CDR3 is TGTGCCAGCAGTTACGACCGGGCAGGGGTCAACTATGGCTACACCTTC. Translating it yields CASSYDRAGVNYGYTF.

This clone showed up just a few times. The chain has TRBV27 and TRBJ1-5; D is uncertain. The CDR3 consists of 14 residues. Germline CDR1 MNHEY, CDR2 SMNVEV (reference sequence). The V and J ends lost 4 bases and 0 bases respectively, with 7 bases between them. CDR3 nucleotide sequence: TGTGCCAGCAGTTCCTTATATAGCAATCAGCCCCAGCATTTT. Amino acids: CASSSLYSNQPQHF.

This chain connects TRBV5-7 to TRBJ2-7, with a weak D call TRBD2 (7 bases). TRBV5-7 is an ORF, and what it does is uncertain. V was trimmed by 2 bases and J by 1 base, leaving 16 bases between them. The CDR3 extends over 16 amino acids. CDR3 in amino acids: CASSFRGGARSYEQYF. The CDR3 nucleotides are TGTGCCAGCAGCTTTAGAGGGGGGGCCCGATCCTACGAGCAGTACTTC.

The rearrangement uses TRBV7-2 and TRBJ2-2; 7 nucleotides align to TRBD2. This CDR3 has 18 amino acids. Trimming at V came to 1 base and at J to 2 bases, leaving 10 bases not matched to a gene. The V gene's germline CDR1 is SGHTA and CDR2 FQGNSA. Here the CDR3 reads CASSLVLGRGDNTGELFF. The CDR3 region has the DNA TGTGCCAGCAGCTTAGTTCTGGGCCGGGGGGACAACACCGGGGAGCTGTTTTTT.

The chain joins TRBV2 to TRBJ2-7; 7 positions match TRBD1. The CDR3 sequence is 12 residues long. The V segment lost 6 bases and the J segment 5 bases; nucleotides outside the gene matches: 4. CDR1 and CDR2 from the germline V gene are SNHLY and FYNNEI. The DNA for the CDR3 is TGTGCCAGCAGGGGGGACAGCCACGAGCAGTACTTC. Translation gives CASRGDSHEQYF.

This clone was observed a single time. This CDR3 is CASSLSGGIGGGWGRDTQYF. The CDR3 nucleotides read TGCGCCAGCAGCTTGTCGGGAGGGATCGGCGGGGGCTGGGGAAGAGATACGCAGTATTTT. The rearrangement joins TRBV5-1 to TRBJ2-3; 8 bases align to TRBD2. V lost 1 base to trimming and J lost 5 bases; unmatched junction nucleotides: 21. The CDR3 has 20 residues. Germline CDR1 and CDR2: SGHRS and YFSETQ.

In DNA, the CDR3 is TGTGCCAGCAGTTACGCGGACAGTGGCTATGGCTACACCTTC. It is translated as CASSYADSGYGYTF. The chain is built from TRBV6-5 and TRBJ1-2; maybe TRBD1 (6 bases). The V and J ends lost 2 bases and 4 bases respectively, with 11 bases between them. Per the germline V gene, CDR1 is MNHEY and CDR2 is SVGAGI. This CDR3 comprises 14 residues.

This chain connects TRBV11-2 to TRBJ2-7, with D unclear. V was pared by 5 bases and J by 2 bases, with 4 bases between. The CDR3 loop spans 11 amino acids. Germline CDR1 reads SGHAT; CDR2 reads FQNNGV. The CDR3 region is CASSPAYEQYF. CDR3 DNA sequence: TGTGCCAGCAGCCCCGCCTACGAGCAGTACTTC.

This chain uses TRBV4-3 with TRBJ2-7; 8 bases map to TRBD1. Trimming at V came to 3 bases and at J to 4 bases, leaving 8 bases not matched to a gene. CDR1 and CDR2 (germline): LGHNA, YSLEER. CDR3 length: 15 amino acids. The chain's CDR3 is CASSQEDRGEYEQYF. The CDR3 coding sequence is TGCGCCAGCAGCCAGGAAGACAGGGGTGAGTACGAGCAGTACTTC.

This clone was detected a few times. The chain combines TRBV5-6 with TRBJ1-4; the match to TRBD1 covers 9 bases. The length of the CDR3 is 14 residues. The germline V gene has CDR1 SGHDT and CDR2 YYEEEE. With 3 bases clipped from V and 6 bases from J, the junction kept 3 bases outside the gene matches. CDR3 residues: CASSSRDRDEKLFF. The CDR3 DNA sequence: TGTGCCAGCAGCTCCCGGGACAGGGATGAAAAACTGTTTTTT.

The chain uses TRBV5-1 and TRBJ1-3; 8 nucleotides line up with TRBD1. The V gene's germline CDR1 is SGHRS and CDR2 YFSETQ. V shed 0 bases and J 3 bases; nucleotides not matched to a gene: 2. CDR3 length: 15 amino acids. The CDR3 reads CASSLAGGDGNTIYF. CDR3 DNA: TGCGCCAGCAGCTTGGCAGGGGGCGATGGAAACACCATATATTTT.

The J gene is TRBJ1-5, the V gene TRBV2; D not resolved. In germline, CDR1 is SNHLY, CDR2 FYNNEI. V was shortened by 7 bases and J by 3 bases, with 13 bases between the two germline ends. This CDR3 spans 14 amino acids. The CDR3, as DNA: TGTGCCAGCACTTCCGACAACTACAATCAGCCCCAGCATTTT. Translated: CASTSDNYNQPQHF.

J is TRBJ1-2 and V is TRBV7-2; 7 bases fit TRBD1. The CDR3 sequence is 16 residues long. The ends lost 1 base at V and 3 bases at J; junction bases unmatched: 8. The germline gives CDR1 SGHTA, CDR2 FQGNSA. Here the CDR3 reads CASSLGQGPFDYGYTF. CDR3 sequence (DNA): TGTGCCAGCAGCTTAGGACAGGGCCCCTTTGACTATGGCTACACCTTC.

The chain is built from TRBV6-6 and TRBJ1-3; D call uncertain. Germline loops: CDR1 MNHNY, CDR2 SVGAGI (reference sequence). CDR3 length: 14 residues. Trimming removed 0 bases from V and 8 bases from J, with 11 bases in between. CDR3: CASSYSTSGDTIYF. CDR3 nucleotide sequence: TGTGCCAGCAGTTACTCGACGTCCGGGGACACCATATATTTT.

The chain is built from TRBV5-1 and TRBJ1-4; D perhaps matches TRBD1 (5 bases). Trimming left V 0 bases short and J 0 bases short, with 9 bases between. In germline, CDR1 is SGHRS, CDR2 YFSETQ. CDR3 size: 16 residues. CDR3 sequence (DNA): TGCGCCAGCAGCTTGGGACAGATCGCAACTAATGAAAAACTGTTTTTT. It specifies CASSLGQIATNEKLFF.

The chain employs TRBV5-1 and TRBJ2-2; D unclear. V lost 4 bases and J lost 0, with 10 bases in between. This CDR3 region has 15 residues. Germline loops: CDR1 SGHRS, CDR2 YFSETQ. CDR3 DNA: TGCGCCAGCAGCCCCCGGCCCACGAACACCGGGGAGCTGTTTTTT. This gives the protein CASSPRPTNTGELFF.

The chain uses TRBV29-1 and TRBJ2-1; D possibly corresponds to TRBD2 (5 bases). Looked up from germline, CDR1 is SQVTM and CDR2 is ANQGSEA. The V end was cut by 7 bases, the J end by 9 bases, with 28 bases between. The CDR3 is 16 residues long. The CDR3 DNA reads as TGCAGCGCTGTTCTTTTCGCAAGGACCAAAAGCGGTGAGCAGTTCTTC. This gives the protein CSAVLFARTKSGEQFF.

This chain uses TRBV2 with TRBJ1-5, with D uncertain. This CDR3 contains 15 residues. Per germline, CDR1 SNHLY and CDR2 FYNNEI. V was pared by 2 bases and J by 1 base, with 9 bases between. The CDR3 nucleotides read TGTGCCAGCAGTGAACCTAAGCGGAGCAATCAGCCCCAGCATTTT. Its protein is CASSEPKRSNQPQHF.

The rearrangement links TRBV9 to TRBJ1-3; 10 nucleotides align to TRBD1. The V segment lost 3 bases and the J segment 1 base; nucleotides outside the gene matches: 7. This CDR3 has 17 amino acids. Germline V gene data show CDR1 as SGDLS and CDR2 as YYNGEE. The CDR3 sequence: CASSARDRGWSGNTIYF. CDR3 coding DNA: TGTGCCAGCAGCGCCAGGGACAGGGGATGGTCTGGAAACACCATATATTTT. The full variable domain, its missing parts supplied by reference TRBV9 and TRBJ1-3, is DSGVTQTPKHLITATGQRVTLRCSPRSGDLSVYWYQQSLDQGLQFLIQYYNGEERAKGNILERFSAQQFPDLHSELNLSSLELGDSALYFCASSARDRGWSGNTIYFGEGSWLTVV.

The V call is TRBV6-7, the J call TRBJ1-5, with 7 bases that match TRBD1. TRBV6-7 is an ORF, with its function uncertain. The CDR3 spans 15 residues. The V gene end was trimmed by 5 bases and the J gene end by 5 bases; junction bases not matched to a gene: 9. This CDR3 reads CASSLTGDGDQPQHF. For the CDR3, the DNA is TGTGCCAGCAGTCTTACAGGGGACGGGGATCAGCCCCAGCATTTT.